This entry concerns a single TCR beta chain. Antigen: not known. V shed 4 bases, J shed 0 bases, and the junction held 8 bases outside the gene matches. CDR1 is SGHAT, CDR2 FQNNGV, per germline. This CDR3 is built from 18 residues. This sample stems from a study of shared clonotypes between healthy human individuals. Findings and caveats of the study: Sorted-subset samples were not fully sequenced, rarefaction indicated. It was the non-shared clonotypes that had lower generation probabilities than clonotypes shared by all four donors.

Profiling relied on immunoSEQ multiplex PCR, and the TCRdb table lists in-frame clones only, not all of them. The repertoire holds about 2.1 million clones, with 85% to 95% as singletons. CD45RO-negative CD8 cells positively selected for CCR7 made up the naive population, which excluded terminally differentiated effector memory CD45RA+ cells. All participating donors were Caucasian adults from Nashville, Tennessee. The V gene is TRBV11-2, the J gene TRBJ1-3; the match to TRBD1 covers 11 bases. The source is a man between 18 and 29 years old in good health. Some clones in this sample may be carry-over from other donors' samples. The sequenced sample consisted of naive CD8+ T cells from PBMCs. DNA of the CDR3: TGTGCCAGCAGCTCCGGGACAGGGGGACTTAGCTCTGGAAACACCATATATTTT. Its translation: CASSSGTGGLSSGNTIYF.